The 15 T cell receptor beta chains presented below share a single source sample, sequenced in a study of CD4 T cells in relation to SARS-CoV-2 and coronaviruses. The protocol was immunoSEQ multiplex PCR, while the TCRdb copy is restricted to in-frame clones and leaves out a portion. The table lists about 22,000 clones, about 69% of them singletons, with 11% in the top ten. Unexposed donor CD4+ T cells date from about 2011-2018, before the COVID-19 pandemic. The cells were cultured for about ten days before CD4+ T cells were isolated. These receptors lack a known antigen. Sample: CD4+ T cells from PBMCs, cultured in vitro. The receptors here all came from a human donor in good health.

The table lists this clone with a few counts. This chain links TRBV18 with TRBJ1-2; 7 bases agree with TRBD1. The CDR3 runs 14 residues. CDR1 is KGHSH and CDR2 is LQKENI in the germline V gene. Trimming took 3 bases from V and 6 from J; bases not matched to a gene: 7. The CDR3 DNA reads as TGTGCCAGCTCACCGTCGGGACAGCAAAATGGCTACACCTTC. This codes for CASSPSGQQNGYTF. Supplemented by reference TRBV18 and TRBJ1-2, the full variable domain reads NAGVMQNPRHLVRRRGQEARLRCSPMKGHSHVYWYRQLPEEGLKFMVYLQKENIIDESGMPKERFSAEFPKEGPSILRIQQVVRGDSAAYFCASSPSGQQNGYTFGSGTRLTVV.

The chain carries TRBV6-5 and TRBJ2-7; 11 bases match TRBD1. This CDR3 spans 14 amino acids. V lost 7 bases to trimming and J lost 7 bases; unmatched junction nucleotides: 9. Germline V gene data show CDR1 as MNHEY and CDR2 as SVGAGI. This CDR3 is CASTTGTGGREQYF. The CDR3 nucleotides are TGTGCCAGCACCACCGGGACAGGGGGTAGGGAGCAGTACTTC.

The CDR3 is CASRQGTGGNSPLHF. The CDR3 DNA reads as TGTGCCAGCAGACAAGGGACTGGAGGTAATTCACCCCTCCACTTT. The chain employs TRBV6-5 and TRBJ1-6, with a weak D call TRBD1 (5 bases). There are 15 residues in the CDR3. Germline lookup yields CDR1 MNHEY and CDR2 SVGAGI. V lost 6 bases and J 6 bases, leaving 15 bases between the germline ends.

V and J are TRBV4-2 and TRBJ1-6; the D gene is possibly TRBD1 (5 bases). CDR1 LGHNA and CDR2 YNFKEQ come from the germline V gene. This CDR3 region has 14 residues. Trimming cost V 3 bases and J 9 bases, with 12 bases left between them. The CDR3 region has the DNA TGTGCCAGCAGCCAGGACTTGGGGGGTTCACCCCTCCACTTT. Its protein is CASSQDLGGSPLHF.

This clone showed up just a few times. V gene TRBV27 combines with J gene TRBJ2-7; TRBD1 aligns across 10 bases. Germline V gene sequence: CDR1 MNHEY, CDR2 SMNVEV (reference sequence). The ends lost 5 bases at V and 3 bases at J; junction bases unmatched: 10. The CDR3 is 16 residues long. This CDR3 is CASSRQGAVLDYEQYF. CDR3 DNA sequence: TGTGCCAGCAGTAGACAGGGGGCAGTTCTCGACTACGAGCAGTACTTC.

The chain combines TRBV11-2 with TRBJ1-2; D not certain. The CDR3 is 12 residues long. Looked up from germline, CDR1 is SGHAT and CDR2 is FQNNGV. The V and J ends lost 2 bases and 4 bases respectively, with 5 bases between them. CDR3 sequence reads: CASSLKGYGYTF. The CDR3 DNA reads as TGTGCCAGCAGCTTAAAAGGCTATGGCTACACCTTC.

The chain joins TRBV6-5 to TRBJ1-4, with TRBD1 matching over 8 bases. CDR3 length: 15 amino acids. The ends lost 4 bases at V and 4 bases at J; junction bases unmatched: 5. CDR1 and CDR2 (germline): MNHEY, SVGAGI. CDR3 protein: CASSSLQGVNEKLFF. Written as DNA, the CDR3 is TGTGCCAGCAGTTCCCTACAGGGGGTTAATGAAAAACTGTTTTTT.

The rearrangement links TRBV6-6 to TRBJ2-3; 7 bases map to TRBD2. The CDR3 spans 14 residues. V shed 5 bases and J 0 bases; nucleotides not matched to a gene: 2. The germline V gene has CDR1 MNHNY and CDR2 SVGAGI (reference sequence). The CDR3 DNA reads TGTGCCAGCAGTACGGGACTAAGCACAGATACGCAGTATTTT. Protein sequence: CASSTGLSTDTQYF.

The chain combines TRBV2 with TRBJ2-3; 8 bases are a match to TRBD1. The CDR3 loop spans 15 amino acids. The V segment lost 6 bases and the J segment 1 base; nucleotides outside the gene matches: 6. Germline CDR1 SNHLY, CDR2 FYNNEI. The CDR3 region is CASRETGAGTDTQYF. The CDR3 bases are TGTGCCAGCAGAGAGACAGGGGCTGGCACAGATACGCAGTATTTT.

The chain recombines TRBV7-2 with TRBJ2-7; D is ambiguous. V lost 0 bases to trimming and J lost 0 bases, with 9 bases between them. Germline CDR1 and CDR2: SGHTA and FQGNSA. CDR3 length: 15 amino acids. The CDR3 protein is CASSLAYRFSYEQYF. DNA for the CDR3: TGTGCCAGCAGCTTAGCGTACCGTTTCTCCTACGAGCAGTACTTC.

The chain recombines TRBV9 with TRBJ2-1, with 7 bases aligning to TRBD1. This CDR3 spans 15 amino acids. Looked up from germline, CDR1 is SGDLS and CDR2 is YYNGEE. Trimming removed 3 bases from V and 5 bases from J; junction bases left unmatched: 8. CDR3 bases: TGTGCCAGCAGCGCAGAGGGGGCTAAGCACAATGAGCAGTTCTTC. Translated: CASSAEGAKHNEQFF.

The V and J genes are TRBV7-9 and TRBJ2-7, with D possibly matching TRBD2 (6 bases). V lost 5 bases, J lost 6 bases, and 26 bases lay in between. This CDR3 region has 17 residues. CDR1 SEHNR and CDR2 FQNEAQ come from the germline V gene (reference sequence). CDR3 sequence reads: CASSPAAGMGFTFEQYF. CDR3 DNA: TGTGCCAGCAGCCCCGCGGCGGGGATGGGGTTTACGTTCGAGCAGTACTTC.

This clone has only a few counts. The chain joins TRBV7-3 to TRBJ2-2; D not certain. The CDR3 spans 16 residues. Germline CDR1 is SGHTA and CDR2 is FQGTGA. Trimming removed 2 bases from V and 1 base from J, with 11 bases in between. The DNA of the CDR3 is TGTGCCAGCAGCTTATCAGTCGGGCAGAACACCGGGGAGCTGTTTTTT. Its translation is CASSLSVGQNTGELFF.

J is TRBJ2-1 and V is TRBV6-1; 12 nucleotides agree with TRBD2. Germline-derived CDR1 and CDR2 are MNHNS and SASEGT. J lost 5 bases, V lost 4 bases, and 12 bases had no gene match. This CDR3 contains 18 residues. The CDR3 DNA is TGTGCCAGCAGTGTGAAGTACCCCGGACTAGCGGGGAACAATGAGCAGTTCTTC. This sequence encodes CASSVKYPGLAGNNEQFF.

The chain carries TRBV6-2 or TRBV6-3 and TRBJ2-7, with 7 bases matching TRBD1. The CDR3 loop spans 14 amino acids. V gave up 2 bases and J gave up 4 bases; unmatched junction bases: 5. In germline, CDR1 is MNHEY, CDR2 SVGEGT. Written as DNA, the CDR3 is TGTGCCAGCAGTTACGAGACAGGGCCTTACGAGCAGTACTTC. Translation gives CASSYETGPYEQYF.